Following are 3 T cell receptor beta chains from one sample sequenced in a study of OX40 agonist ivuxolimab in advanced cancers. Data came from immunoSEQ multiplex PCR; TCRdb stores just in-frame clones and leaves some out. This table has fewer than 70,000 clones, more than 70% appearing once. Sequences were derived from CD4+ or CD8+ T cells sorted from blood, sampled in a trial of the OX40 agonist ivuxolimab. Receptors originate from an adult with an advanced solid tumor such as melanoma, head and neck, liver or kidney cancer.

V is TRBV4-1 and J is TRBJ1-6; D gene ambiguous. The CDR3 is made up of 17 amino acids. The germline V gene has CDR1 MGHRA and CDR2 YSYEKL. V dropped 0 bases and J dropped 0 bases, with 9 bases sitting between them. The CDR3 region has the DNA TGCGCCAGCAGCCAAGAACCGGGCAGCTCCTATAATTCACCCCTCCACTTT. Protein sequence: CASSQEPGSSYNSPLHF.

CDR3: CASSLAGTPWQYF. In DNA form, the CDR3 reads TGTGCCAGCAGCTTGGCCGGGACCCCCTGGCAGTACTTC. The chain carries TRBV5-4 and TRBJ2-7; tentatively, D is TRBD1 or TRBD2 (5 bases each). CDR1 is SGHNT, CDR2 YYREEE, per germline (reference sequence). The CDR3 extends over 13 amino acids. The ends were cut back, 0 bases at V and 9 bases at J, with 13 bases in the middle.

The chain carries TRBV10-2 and TRBJ2-2, with 12 bases aligning to TRBD2. Germline-derived CDR1 and CDR2 are WSHSY and SAAADI. Trimming cost V 4 bases and J 6 bases; bases outside gene matches: 6. This CDR3 is built from 16 residues. CDR3 in DNA: TGCGCCAGCAGTGCAGCCCTAGCGGGGGGGCCCGGGGAGCTGTTTTTT. It encodes CASSAALAGGPGELFF.